This section outlines one TCR beta chain sequence together with its context. The antigen remains undetermined. The sample belongs to a study of cytomegalovirus exposure and HLA in healthy donors. General study points: The authors judged a highly shared variant cluster likely a sequencing artifact. Several of the most significant clusters appeared linked to common viral pathogens, based on a later analysis. A later analysis, which compared TCR beta chains of equal frequency, found the HLA-associated ones more clonally expanded. Productive status was seen about 87% or about 30% of the time for most TCR beta V segments in an earlier analysis.

In the PCR, 60 Vbeta and 13 Jbeta primers were used. The repertoire was sequenced with immunoSEQ multiplex PCR; TCRdb's copy has only in-frame clones and lacks some. The sample holds 200,000 or so clones, more than 80% seen once. This sequence originates from a man aged 25 to 40 in good health and CMV-seronegative. The sample taken for sequencing was PBMCs.

The CDR3 DNA reads as TGTGCCAGCAGTTCGACAGACAATGAGCAGTTCTTC. Its translation: CASSSTDNEQFF. The chain is built from TRBV7-2 and TRBJ2-1, with D perhaps matching TRBD1 (5 bases). Germline CDR1 is SGHTA and CDR2 is FQGNSA. The CDR3 sequence is 12 residues long. Trimming left V 6 bases short and J 5 bases short, with 8 bases between.